This T cell receptor (beta chain) appears in the sequencing data of a study of T-cell memory formation after mild COVID-19. In the study overall: The study found TCR clusters largely donor specific. Study-wide points: A second wave expanding day 15 to 37 was CD4+-biased; contracting clones were balanced. Shrinking CD4+ clones resided mostly in CM and EM, and CD8+ ones in EMRA.

Germline V gene data show CDR1 as SEHNR and CDR2 as FQNEAQ (reference sequence). V was shortened by 1 base and J by 5 bases, with 8 bases between the two germline ends. This CDR3 spans 13 amino acids. 5'RACE primed at constant segments yielded TCR alpha and TCR beta cDNA libraries bearing sample barcodes and UMIs. Each CDR3 protein is one row after TCRdb ran MiXCR on the 5' RACE reads. The table shows under 550,000 distinct CDR3 sequences, with roughly 18% occurring only once. For this clonotype: Its target is unknown.

This TCR derives from a young man who had mild COVID-19 (a few samples of this study predate the infection). Cell type and time point are not known. The specimen sequenced was PBMCs or a T cell subset sorted from them (not recorded which). This chain links TRBV7-9 with TRBJ1-1; D perhaps matches TRBD1 (6 bases). The CDR3 nucleotides read TGTGCCAGCAGCTTAGTAGGACAGACTGAAGCTTTCTTT. As protein: CASSLVGQTEAFF.